This TCR beta chain was sequenced in a study of blood T cells in healthy people across ages (dated by TCRdb to the mid-2010s). In the study overall: In model experiments, template switching captured roughly one uniquely barcoded TCR beta cDNA molecule for every two T cells. To avoid experimental bias, donors of different ages were randomly spread across the sequencing lanes. Two additional independent replicas of 1 million unique cDNA reads from the same blood draw were analyzed for two donors (one aged 18 to 30 and one aged 80 or older). Using deep sequencing normalized with unique cDNA molecular identifiers, the study measured how TCR beta repertoire diversity changes with age. The donors were divided into four age groups: young (average about 16 years), middle-aged (about 41), aged (about 61) and long-lived (about 79).

The method was 5' RACE. Sequencing instrument: Illumina HiSeq 2500. A second roughly 7 to 11 cycle PCR used a sample-barcoded 5' primer and a J-beta primer mix. Each TCR beta cDNA molecule received a unique molecular identifier from a template-switch 5' adaptor carrying 12 random nucleotides. Each sample yielded at least 2.5 million CDR3-containing paired-end reads. First-strand cDNA synthesis was performed from all RNA using the Mint cDNA synthesis kit, with priming by a TRBC-specific oligonucleotide. All cDNA was treated with uracil-DNA glycosylase and then went through a first 18-cycle PCR with the universal primers M1SS and BC2_uni_R. Per the authors' processing: For normalization, 1 million high-quality reads, each with a distinct molecular identifier, were randomly selected from each sample. Reads sharing molecular identifiers were discarded rather than binned into consensus sequences. MiTCR, run with a Q25 quality threshold and the strictest error-elimination algorithm, handled CDR3 identification, clonotype clustering and error correction. A nonparametric unseen species model with Euler transformation was used to estimate lower-bound total TCR beta diversity. Through fastp at Q25 and MiXCR, TCRdb rebuilt clones from the public reads, retaining in-frame beta chains. A single entry per CDR3 protein holds the most common genes and DNA from its merged rows. For this entry, the V and J calls and clone size follow TCRdb and not the study's own pipeline. The sample table shows approximately 1,000,000 distinct CDR3 sequences, and approximately 38% are seen once. The top ten clonotypes cover over 10% of the sample.

At the junction V is shortened by 5 bases and J by 5 bases; bases outside the gene matches: 11. The germline V gene gives CDR1 as MNHNS and CDR2 as SASEGT. The CDR3 contains 17 residues, cysteine and phenylalanine counted. Kept here is only the CDR3 DNA, which spans 51 bases and is read in frame from base 1. Donors were 40 or so systemically healthy Caucasian individuals from Russia aged roughly 6 to 95 years. Approximately 9.3 milliliters of peripheral blood were collected from each donor into EDTA-treated Vacutainer tubes. Ficoll-Paque density-gradient centrifugation was used to isolate PBMCs, with at least 7 million obtained per sample. Trizol reagent was used to extract total RNA from PBMCs, with at least 5 micrograms per sample. For every donor, an aliquot of PBMCs went through flow cytometry to measure the percentages of naive CD45RAhigh/CD27high T cells. Worth noting for this clonotype: Its antigen is still unknown. No base quality information exists; no much larger clone differs at one position.

Points the paper makes about the study in general: Conclusive comparison of naive and antigen-experienced compartments was prevented by the profiling of bulk unsorted PBMCs. As age increased, observed TCR beta diversity per million T cells dropped in a roughly linear way, and a significant reduction was already evident by age 40. Compared with the aged group, the long-lived group had more naive CD4+ T cells, fewer expanded clones and increased TCR diversity, a pattern suggesting age selection. Because the CMV infection status of the donors was unknown, age-related changes in expanded clonotypes may potentially have been confounded. Estimates of total diversity based on one million sequenced T cells were considered lower bounds and underestimates. There was a strong correlation between observed TCR beta diversity and the percentage of naive T cells measured by flow cytometry.

The clonotype comes from a man aged 18 to 35 in good health. The chain employs TRBV6-1 and TRBJ2-1, with 11 bases in between that match TRBD1. Sequencing input: blood. The CDR3 corresponds to CASSRTGGGSLDNEQFF. The DNA sequence is given as TGTGCCAGCAGTAGGACAGGGGGCGGGAGCTTGGACAATGAGCAGTTCTTC.